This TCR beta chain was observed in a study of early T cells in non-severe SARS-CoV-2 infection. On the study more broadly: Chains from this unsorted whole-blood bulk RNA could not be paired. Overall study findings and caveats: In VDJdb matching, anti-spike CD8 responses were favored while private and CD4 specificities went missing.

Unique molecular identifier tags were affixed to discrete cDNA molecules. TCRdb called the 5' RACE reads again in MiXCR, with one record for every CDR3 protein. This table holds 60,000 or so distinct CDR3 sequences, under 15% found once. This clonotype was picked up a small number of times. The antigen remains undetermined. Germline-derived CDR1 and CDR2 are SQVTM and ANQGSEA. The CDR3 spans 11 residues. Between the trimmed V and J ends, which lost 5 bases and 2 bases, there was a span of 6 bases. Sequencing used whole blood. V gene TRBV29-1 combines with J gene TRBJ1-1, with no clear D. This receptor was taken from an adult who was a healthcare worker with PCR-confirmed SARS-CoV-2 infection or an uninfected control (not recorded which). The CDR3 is CSVRRNTEAFF. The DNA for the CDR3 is TGCAGCGTTCGACGTAACACTGAAGCTTTCTTT.